Presented here are 32 T cell receptor beta chains from one specimen sequenced in a study of beta chain features in type 1 diabetes. Expressed TCRB transcripts were sequenced after all isolated RNA was converted to cDNA. Some clones are missing from TCRdb's copy, which holds only in-frame ones; the method was immunoSEQ multiplex PCR. This sample carries some 270,000 clones, 8% of them seen once, and the ten largest clones take 1%. The sequenced sample consisted of central memory CD4+ T cells from blood. Receptor source: a woman aged 18-29 years in good health.

The chain carries TRBV19 and TRBJ1-5; D gene ambiguous. CDR3 length: 15 residues. Germline V gene lookup returns CDR1 LNHDA and CDR2 SQIVND (reference sequence). V was clipped by 4 bases and J by 4 bases, with 14 bases between them. The CDR3 loop is CASSRGGHDNQPQHF. The DNA of the CDR3 is TGTGCCAGTAGTAGGGGAGGGCACGATAATCAGCCCCAGCATTTT.

In this sample, this clone turned up many times. The chain is built from TRBV5-5 and TRBJ2-7; no definite D call. V lost 0 bases, J lost 0 bases, and 7 bases lay in between. CDR1 is SGHKS and CDR2 is YYEKEE in the germline V gene (reference sequence). The CDR3 is 14 amino acids. CDR3 region: CASSLAESSYEQYV. CDR3 DNA sequence: TGTGCCAGCAGCTTGGCAGAGAGCTCCTACGAGCAGTACGTC.

A few counts support this clone. The V call is TRBV5-1, the J call TRBJ2-1; TRBD1 matches at 10 bases. V shed 9 bases, J shed 10 bases, and the junction held 7 bases outside the gene matches. The CDR3 length is 12 residues. Germline V gives CDR1 SGHRS, CDR2 YFSETQ. The CDR3, as DNA: TGCGCCACCGGGACAGGGGAAGGGGAGCAGTTCTTC. Encoded protein: CATGTGEGEQFF.

In this sample, this clone turned up a few times. The rearrangement uses TRBV5-1 and TRBJ1-1; D is unresolved. This CDR3 contains 19 residues. Germline-derived CDR1 and CDR2 are SGHRS and YFSETQ. V was shortened by 0 bases and J by 4 bases, with 25 bases between the two germline ends. CDR3 nucleotides: TGCGCCAGCAGCTTGGATGGGAGAGGGCAAGGGAGGCTCGGCACTGAAGCTTTCTTT. It translates to CASSLDGRGQGRLGTEAFF.

This clone was detected a few times. The rearrangement links TRBV5-1 to TRBJ1-4, with TRBD1 identical over 8 bases. J was trimmed by 5 bases and V by 0 bases; bases with no gene match: 0. This CDR3 comprises 14 residues. Per germline, CDR1 SGHRS and CDR2 YFSETQ. The CDR3 here is CASSLGQGNEKLFF. CDR3 nucleotides: TGCGCCAGCAGCTTGGGACAGGGGAATGAAAAACTGTTTTTT.

This clone was found a few times. The chain employs TRBV7-2 and TRBJ1-2; weak D call: TRBD1 (5 bases). This CDR3 contains 15 residues. Trimming took 5 bases from V and 1 from J, leaving 14 bases between them. Germline V CDR1 and CDR2: SGHTA, FQGNSA. CDR3 region: CASSHPMGGNYGYTF. As DNA, the CDR3 is TGTGCCAGCAGCCACCCGATGGGGGGTAACTATGGCTACACCTTC.

The chain combines TRBV27 with TRBJ2-7, with D possibly TRBD2 on 6 matching bases. This CDR3 region has 16 residues. V lost 5 bases and J 0 bases, leaving 17 bases between the germline ends. The germline CDR1 and CDR2 sequences are MNHEY and SMNVEV (reference sequence). CDR3 DNA sequence: TGTGCCAGCAGTCCCGGGACTGCCCCGAACTCCTACGAGCAGTACTTC. Translating it yields CASSPGTAPNSYEQYF.

This clone was counted only a few times. The chain carries TRBV4-3 and TRBJ2-3; 7 positions match TRBD2. The V segment lost 0 bases and the J segment 6 bases; nucleotides outside the gene matches: 6. The CDR3 contains 15 residues. Germline V gene sequence: CDR1 LGHNA, CDR2 YSLEER. The CDR3 DNA reads as TGCGCCAGCAGCCAAGACATGCACGGGGGGGATACGCAGTATTTT. Amino acid sequence: CASSQDMHGGDTQYF.

This clone showed up many times. In DNA, the CDR3 is TGTGCCAGCTCACCGAACACCGGGGGAGATACGCAGTATTTT. This encodes CASSPNTGGDTQYF. The chain is built from TRBV18 and TRBJ2-3; TRBD2 is a possible D gene (6 bases). Trimming took 3 bases from V and 5 from J, leaving 12 bases between them. The CDR3 runs to 14 residues. CDR1 and CDR2 (germline): KGHSH, LQKENI.

This clone was seen more than once but under ten times. The chain carries TRBV29-1 and TRBJ1-1; weak D call: TRBD1 (6 bases). CDR3 length: 14 amino acids. V gave up 7 bases and J gave up 0 bases, with 15 bases separating them. Germline V gene lookup returns CDR1 SQVTM and CDR2 ANQGSEA. The CDR3 DNA sequence: TGCAGCGCAAATCCAGGGGTCCTGAACACTGAAGCTTTCTTT. Translation gives CSANPGVLNTEAFF.

This clone was seen repeatedly, ten times or more. The chain joins TRBV5-4 to TRBJ2-3; 8 bases are a match to TRBD1. Unmatched junction bases numbered 8, after V lost 4 bases and J lost 4 bases. CDR3 length: 15 residues. Germline-derived CDR1 and CDR2 are SGHNT and YYREEE (reference sequence). The CDR3 is CASSRQGSRADTQYF. As DNA, the CDR3 is TGTGCCAGCAGCAGACAGGGGAGTAGAGCAGATACGCAGTATTTT.

The chain recombines TRBV15 with TRBJ2-3; TRBD2 is a possible D gene (5 bases). The germline V and J ends were trimmed by 7 bases and 5 bases, with 13 bases remaining between them. CDR1 and CDR2 (germline): LNHNV, YYDKDF (reference sequence). The CDR3 contains 13 residues. Here the CDR3 reads CATTPRAGDTQYF. The DNA of the CDR3 is TGTGCCACCACCCCGAGGGCCGGAGATACGCAGTATTTT. Full variable domain (missing parts from reference TRBV15 and TRBJ2-3): DAMVIQNPRYQVTQFGKPVTLSCSQTLNHNVMYWYQQKSSQAPKLLFHYYDKDFNNEADTPDNFQSRRPNTSFCFLDIRSPGLGDTAMYLCATTPRAGDTQYFGPGTRLTVL.

This rearrangement joins TRBV14 to TRBJ2-2; D ambiguous. The CDR3 totals 13 residues. The ends were cut back, 1 base at V and 6 bases at J, with 6 bases in the middle. In germline, CDR1 is SGHDN, CDR2 FVKESK. The CDR3: CASSQVRSGELFF. In DNA, the CDR3 is TGTGCCAGCAGCCAAGTCCGATCCGGGGAGCTGTTTTTT.

This chain joins TRBV4-2 and TRBJ2-3; tentative D call: TRBD2 (6 bases). In germline, CDR1 is LGHNA, CDR2 YNFKEQ. V lost 1 base to trimming and J lost 8 bases, with 16 bases between them. This CDR3 spans 15 amino acids. CDR3 sequence reads: CASSQGAGGTGTQYF. In nucleotides, the CDR3 is TGTGCCAGCAGCCAAGGCGCTGGAGGGACGGGTACGCAGTATTTT.

This clone was seen a handful of times. The rearrangement joins TRBV7-3 to TRBJ2-3; no reliable D call. Trimming pared 1 base from V and 0 bases from J, leaving 11 bases between. Germline CDR1 SGHTA, CDR2 FQGTGA. The CDR3 extends over 16 amino acids. The CDR3 protein is CASSLRSGGSTDTQYF. DNA of the CDR3: TGTGCCAGCAGCTTAAGGTCCGGCGGCAGCACAGATACGCAGTATTTT.

As to this clone: The sample contains more than one DNA sequence encoding this CDR3. The CDR3 is CASSPYGDTQYF. In nucleotides, the CDR3 is TGTGCCAGCAGCCCGTACGGGGATACGCAGTATTTT. The chain couples TRBV7-2 to TRBJ2-3; the D is unclear. V was shortened by 5 bases and J by 6 bases, with 9 bases between the two germline ends. CDR1 is SGHTA and CDR2 is FQGNSA in the germline V gene. The CDR3 has 12 residues.

This clone showed up just a few times. The CDR3 DNA reads TGTGCCAGCAGCACACCGGGACAGGGGCTCGAGACCCAGTACTTC. Encoded protein: CASSTPGQGLETQYF. This chain connects TRBV5-6 to TRBJ2-5; 10 nucleotides agree with TRBD1. This CDR3 has 15 residues. Germline V gene lookup returns CDR1 SGHDT and CDR2 YYEEEE. J was trimmed by 5 bases and V by 4 bases; bases with no gene match: 8. Drawing the rest from reference TRBV5-6 and TRBJ2-5, the complete variable domain is DAGVTQSPTHLIKTRGQQVTLRCSPKSGHDTVSWYQQALGQGPQFIFQYYEEEERQRGNFPDRFSGHQFPNYSSELNVNALLLGDSALYLCASSTPGQGLETQYFGPGTRLLVL.

The rearrangement joins TRBV7-9 to TRBJ2-2; no reliable D call. The CDR3 is 14 amino acids. Deletions cut 6 bases from V and 4 bases from J, with 12 bases between. The germline CDR1 and CDR2 sequences are SEHNR and FQNEAQ (reference sequence). The CDR3 DNA reads as TGTGCCAGCAGACCACTTCAGATCACCGGGGAGCTGTTTTTT. Encoded protein: CASRPLQITGELFF.

The chain combines TRBV7-9 with TRBJ2-2, with a tentative D call TRBD1 (6 bases). Trimming stripped 10 bases from V and 1 base from J, with 19 bases between. The CDR3 consists of 16 residues. Germline CDR1 SEHNR, CDR2 FQNEAQ (reference sequence). The CDR3, as DNA: TGTGCCACCCGGTACAGGGCGAGGAGGAACACCGGGGAGCTGTTTTTT. It codes for CATRYRARRNTGELFF.

The chain combines TRBV6-1 with TRBJ2-7; a possible D gene is TRBD1 (5 bases). The V and J ends lost 0 bases and 2 bases respectively, with 8 bases between them. Per germline, CDR1 MNHNS and CDR2 SASEGT. This CDR3 has 14 amino acids. For the CDR3, the DNA is TGTGCCAGCAGTGAAGCAGCAGGGCCCTACGAGCAGTACGTC. The encoded protein is CASSEAAGPYEQYV.

This clone was observed a few times. This sequence joins TRBV5-1 and TRBJ2-1; D is perhaps TRBD2 (5 bases). The CDR3 is 15 amino acids. Germline CDR1 and CDR2: SGHRS and YFSETQ. V was clipped by 0 bases and J by 3 bases, with 10 bases between them. CDR3 sequence reads: CASSLGDYNYNEQFF. CDR3 DNA: TGCGCCAGCAGCTTGGGAGACTACAACTACAATGAGCAGTTCTTC.

This rearrangement joins TRBV2 to TRBJ1-6; a weak D match, TRBD1 (5 bases). V lost 2 bases and J 11 bases, leaving 16 bases between the germline ends. CDR3 length: 15 amino acids. Germline V CDR1 and CDR2: SNHLY, FYNNEI. The CDR3 reads CASSELGASKTPLHF. In DNA form, the CDR3 reads TGTGCCAGCAGTGAACTAGGGGCCAGTAAGACACCCCTCCACTTT.

This clone showed up just a few times. The DNA for the CDR3 is TGTGCCAGCAGAAAAGACCGCGACTATGGCTACACCTTC. Protein: CASRKDRDYGYTF. The chain has TRBV6-6 and TRBJ1-2; D uncertain. V lost 6 bases, J lost 3 bases, and 11 bases lay in between. The V gene's germline CDR1 is MNHNY and CDR2 SVGAGI (reference sequence). This CDR3 is 13 amino acids long.

The CDR3 reads CASSYRVAQHF. The DNA for the CDR3 is TGTGCCAGCAGTTACAGGGTGGCCCAGCATTTT. This chain links TRBV2 with TRBJ1-5, with D possibly being TRBD1 (6 bases). The CDR3 runs 11 residues. With 5 bases removed from V and 11 bases from J, the gap between germline ends came to 10 bases. CDR1 and CDR2 from the germline V gene are SNHLY and FYNNEI. The full variable domain, with the rest looked up from reference TRBV2 and TRBJ1-5, is EPEVTQTPSHQVTQMGQEVILRCVPISNHLYFYWYRQILGQKVEFLVSFYNNEISEKSEIFDDQFSVERPDGSNFTLKIRSTKLEDSAMYFCASSYRVAQHFGDGTRLSIL.

J is TRBJ2-3 and V is TRBV5-1; 7 bases match TRBD2. The V and J ends lost 1 base and 1 base, in that order; junction bases with no gene match: 3. Germline CDR1 reads SGHRS; CDR2 reads YFSETQ. The length of the CDR3 is 15 residues. In nucleotides, the CDR3 is TGCGCCAGCAGCTTGTTTGCGGGAGGCACAGATACGCAGTATTTT. Amino acid sequence: CASSLFAGGTDTQYF.

This clone appeared a single time. This chain joins TRBV28 and TRBJ1-6, with D perhaps matching TRBD1 (6 bases). CDR3 length: 16 amino acids. V was trimmed by 2 bases and J by 0 bases, leaving 8 bases between them. The germline gives CDR1 MDHEN, CDR2 SYDVKM. For the CDR3, the DNA is TGTGCCAGCAGTTTAACGGGGGCCTCCTATAATTCACCCCTCCACTTT. The encoded protein is CASSLTGASYNSPLHF. The entire variable domain, with the rest obtained from reference TRBV28 and TRBJ1-6, is as follows: DVKVTQSSRYLVKRTGEKVFLECVQDMDHENMFWYRQDPGLGLRLIYFSYDVKMKEKGDIPEGYSVSREKKERFSLILESASTNQTSMYLCASSLTGASYNSPLHFGNGTRLTVT.

J is TRBJ1-2 and V is TRBV7-3; D is ambiguous. Germline-derived CDR1 and CDR2 are SGHTA and FQGTGA. V gave up 4 bases and J gave up 8 bases, with 8 bases separating them. The CDR3 loop spans 11 amino acids. The CDR3 nucleotides read TGTGCCAGCAGCTCCGATCGGGGCTACACCTTC. This codes for CASSSDRGYTF.

This chain connects TRBV7-9 to TRBJ1-5; 7 bases line up with TRBD1. CDR1 is SEHNR and CDR2 is FQNEAQ in the germline V gene (reference sequence). The length of the CDR3 is 15 residues. Trimming at V came to 5 bases and at J to 1 base, leaving 5 bases not matched to a gene. This CDR3 reads CASSEGQASNQPQHF. CDR3 nucleotide sequence: TGTGCCAGCAGCGAAGGACAGGCGAGCAATCAGCCCCAGCATTTT.

The table lists this clone with a few counts. The V and J genes are TRBV11-1 and TRBJ2-6; TRBD1 matches at 7 bases. The CDR3 covers 17 residues. Germline values: CDR1 SGHAT, CDR2 FQDESV (reference sequence). V lost 5 bases and J lost 4; bases outside the gene matches: 11. In DNA, the CDR3 is TGTGCCAGCAGCAACGACAGGGTTTCTCTGGGGGCCAACGTCCTGACTTTC. Translation gives CASSNDRVSLGANVLTF.

The gene calls are TRBV5-1 and TRBJ1-2, with 8 nucleotides matching TRBD1. Germline V lookup: CDR1 SGHRS, CDR2 YFSETQ. This CDR3 region has 14 residues. Losses at the gene ends were 4 bases for V and 6 bases for J; bases not matched to a gene: 8. This CDR3 is CASSDGQGYDGYTF. CDR3 bases: TGCGCCAGCAGCGATGGACAGGGATACGATGGCTACACCTTC. Combining the CDR3 with reference TRBV5-1 and TRBJ1-2 gives the whole variable domain KAGVTQTPRYLIKTRGQQVTLSCSPISGHRSVSWYQQTPGQGLQFLFEYFSETQRNKGNFPGRFSGRQFSNSRSEMNVSTLELGDSALYLCASSDGQGYDGYTFGSGTRLTVV.

This clone was observed a handful of times. J is TRBJ1-2 and V is TRBV14; a weak D match, TRBD1 (5 bases). V was trimmed by 3 bases and J by 4 bases, leaving 9 bases between them. There are 13 residues in the CDR3. Germline CDR1 SGHDN, CDR2 FVKESK. The CDR3 coding sequence is TGTGCCAGCAGCCAGAGAACAGGCTATGGCTACACCTTC. Protein product: CASSQRTGYGYTF. Full variable domain (outside the CDR3, taken from reference TRBV14 and TRBJ1-2): EAGVTQFPSHSVIEKGQTVTLRCDPISGHDNLYWYRRVMGKEIKFLLHFVKESKQDESGMPNNRFLAERTGGTYSTLKVQPAELEDSGVYFCASSQRTGYGYTFGSGTRLTVV.

The V gene is TRBV18, the J gene TRBJ2-7; TRBD2 agrees at 7 bases. This CDR3 is built from 14 residues. The germline V gene has CDR1 KGHSH and CDR2 LQKENI. V lost 0 bases to trimming and J lost 2 bases; unmatched junction nucleotides: 1. CDR3 sequence reads: CASSPPSGAYEQYV. The CDR3 bases are TGTGCCAGCTCACCACCGAGCGGGGCCTACGAGCAGTACGTC.